The entry below describes one T cell receptor beta chain. In its sample, this clone was seen once. What antigen it recognizes has not been identified. No base qualities exist here, and no much larger clone lies one base off it. V drops 0 bases and J drops 2 bases, leaving 17 bases in between. The germline V gene gives CDR1 as SQVTM and CDR2 as ANQGSEA. The CDR3 runs 16 amino acids, cysteine and phenylalanine included. The DNA shown is the 48-base CDR3, in frame from base 1. The cohort comprised approximately 700 healthy bone marrow donors. At the time of sampling, every cohort member was nominally healthy, though immune exposures that went unrecorded were likely present. The donor tested CMV seronegative, placing the donor among the 352 seronegative members of the cohort. Every donor gave a peripheral blood sample, and the peripheral blood mononuclear cells from that sample were used for TCR beta sequencing. Genomic DNA extraction from the blood cell samples was performed with the Qiagen DNeasy Blood Extraction Kit.

To prepare the library, the immunoSEQ multiplex PCR assay was applied. The multiplex PCR relied on a mix of 60 forward primers for TCR Vbeta segments and 13 reverse primers for TCR Jbeta segments. A multiplex PCR assay on genomic DNA amplified the CDR3 region of rearranged TCR beta genes. On the Illumina HiSeq System, the amplified TCR beta libraries were sequenced as 87-base-pair reads. The published analysis was carried out like this. A later analysis counted tens of millions of unique TCR beta chains across the 600 to 850 repertoires, and 9.5 million to 11 million of these chains were shared by at least two donors. Raw reads were error-corrected and collapsed into unique sequences with a nearest-neighbor algorithm that merged closely related sequences to remove PCR and sequencing errors. Alignment of CDR3 sequences to IMGT reference sequences was used to assign V, D and J gene segments. For a sequence to be retained, at least a six-nucleotide match to both a V gene segment and a J gene segment was required. Rearrangements were classified as productive when the CDR3 lacked stop codons and remained in frame with V and J, and all other rearrangements were classified as non-productive. CDR3 was defined according to IMGT convention as the region running from the second conserved V-encoded cysteine to the conserved J-encoded phenylalanine. The earlier analysis of a few hundred of the donors excluded sequences that lacked an unambiguous match to a single V gene segment. In an earlier analysis of some 590 of the donors, a V segment was called functional when productive rearrangements were above 56.7%, and segregating when the standard deviation between donors exceeded 5%. A statistical classification framework was developed to diagnose cytomegalovirus status using the catalog of TCR beta chain sequences. A later analysis assigned V and J genes by comparing TCR nucleotide sequences with IMGT/GENE-DB human TR gene sequences. A later analysis assigned CDR3 sequences and most-parsimonious VDJ recombination scenarios with the TCRdist pipeline. In a later analysis, every TCR beta chain was defined by the combination of its CDR3 amino acid sequence and its V-gene family, and reads without a unique V-gene family were dropped. As a way to deal with suspected cross-contamination and a sequencing artifact, a later analysis dropped 450 to 600 nucleotide sequences that were highly shared and had low generation probability. For each public chain, a later analysis derived a clonal expansion index from normalized ranks of inferred template counts within each repertoire. In a later analysis, generation probabilities were computed using a VDJ recombination model fitted to out-of-frame rearrangements, and the results were checked against IGoR. A later analysis scored TCR-TCR, TCR-HLA and TCR-CMV co-occurrence with hypergeometric tests, applying a repertoire-size bias correction to TCR pairs. In a later analysis, false discovery rates were estimated by permuting HLA or CMV assignments 20 times. In a later analysis, co-occurring TCRs were grouped with DBSCAN, and TCRdist sequence similarity was added when clustering was performed within HLA-allele-positive subsets. Repertoires with fewer than 30,000 or more than 120,000 public chains were left out of co-occurrence clustering, as were roughly five repertoires with anomalous nucleotide sharing. TCRdb limited this immuneACCESS table to in-frame rearrangements with V and J called. A share of clones is missing; checked studies link under half to unresolved V genes, and the rest is unexplained. V and J calls and clone size follow that table, whereas D and trimming were derived from the DNA. Across this sample there are 100,000 to 150,000 clones, with about 82% seen only once. 5.3% of the sample belongs to the ten largest clones.

This specimen comes from a study of cytomegalovirus exposure and HLA in healthy donors (TCRdb year 2017). Study-level background: In an earlier analysis of about 560 of the donors, approximately 260 Gb of sequence data and 120 million or so unique TCR beta sequences from about 179 million T cells were reported. Roughly 300 gigabases of sequencing data and approximately 85 million unique TCR sequences were included in an early release covering around 600 HLA-typed donors. Of the roughly 400 genotyped donors, 75% to 85% were placed in the genetic ancestry cluster associated with self-reported Caucasian donors. The study was designed to test whether signatures of past pathogen exposure could be identified by cataloging public T cell receptors. Using immunosequencing, the study profiled T cell repertoires from 500 to 800 subjects and related those repertoires to cytomegalovirus serostatus. A separate validation cohort of some 130 different subjects was used in addition to the 666-subject first cohort. The study combined high-throughput TCR immunosequencing, statistical association of individual TCRs with disease status, and machine learning to predict cytomegalovirus infection status. In a later analysis, previously published TCR beta repertoires from 500 to 750 donors were re-analyzed and high-resolution HLA genotyping was added so that TCR occurrence patterns could be studied. Rather than drawing on any new phenotypic data, the later analysis identified candidate immune exposures from TCR beta sequences and the way those sequences occurred across donors. An earlier analysis of several hundred of the donors used high-throughput TCR beta sequencing to judge whether each TCR beta V gene segment behaved as functional or pseudogenic. Alongside the repertoire data, information on donor age, sex, ethnicity and CMV serostatus was compiled. In a later genetic analysis, genome-wide SNP genotypes for about 65% of the roughly 670 donors were used, and that subset was treated as a discovery cohort. Every discovery cohort repertoire had been produced on one sequencing platform. HLA typing included class I and class II loci at four-digit resolution. Typing coverage varied by locus: about 620-630 donors for A, B, C, DRB1 and DQB1; approximately 500 for DQA1; around 610 for DPA1; under 490 for DPB1. Because of strong linkage in the cohort, roughly five DR-DQ haplotypes were treated as single units for association and clustering. On average, 235,054 unique TCR beta nucleotide sequences were sequenced per donor among some 420 genotyped donors of the cohort, with approximately 18% of those sequences being non-productive.

Study-wide findings and limitations: In a later analysis, several top co-occurrence clusters were reported to appear linked to parvovirus B19, influenza, CMV and Epstein-Barr virus. Specific HLA alleles were associated with 15,000 to 20,000 TCR beta sequences at a false discovery rate of 0.05 in a later analysis. In a later genetic analysis, fewer N-insertions in productive TCRs were reported among donors in an Asian-associated ancestry cluster than the approximately 710-donor mean. A later genetic analysis associated a missense DCLRE1C variant with V-gene and J-gene trimming of TCR beta chains, and an independent cohort replicated the association. An earlier analysis of some 560 of the donors showed that most TCR beta V segments appeared in productive rearrangements either about 87% or about 30% of the time, which broadly matched IMGT annotations. In a later analysis, HLA-associated TCR beta chains were found to be more clonally expanded and to have lower generation probabilities than equally common non-associated chains. Some IMGT-functional V segments, including TRBV6-2 and TRBV6-3, could not be told apart with the 87-base-pair reads, so those segments were excluded. Presence/absence analyses assumed roughly uniform sequencing depth across donors, an assumption that may not hold. In a later analysis, most CMV-associated TCR beta chains were found to appear HLA-restricted, with HLA associations seemingly driven largely by CMV exposure. Linkage disequilibrium might explain the correlated functional status among segregating V segments, but an unknown experimental factor could not be excluded. A further reported finding was that TCR beta sequences accurately predicted the HLA-A and HLA-B alleles for most subjects in the first cohort. HLA typing was unavailable for some donors at each locus, so association tests used only the typed subset. Assigning TCR associations to individual alleles was difficult when HLA alleles, especially DR and DQ, strongly co-occurred. The study listed 164 TCR beta chains as associated with cytomegalovirus. This cohort had only TCR beta chains sequenced, and the lack of alpha or paired-chain data limited which features could be detected. Most TCR sequences were seen in very few donors, while some public TCRs were found in many individuals. CMV serostatus was the only immune exposure information available for the cohort. According to a later analysis, TCR association rates differed among HLA loci, with DRB1 alleles showing the most associated TCRs and HLA-C alleles showing the fewest. According to the authors, the approach could potentially be generalized to other disease states and immunological phenotypes. Because counts were too low, roughly 16 rarely observed V segments, including chromosome 9 orphons, were excluded from the earlier analysis of around 640 of the donors. The classifier was reported to diagnose cytomegalovirus status with high specificity and sensitivity in both the original cohort and the validation cohort. A cluster of highly shared sequence variants was judged likely to represent a technical artifact of the sequencing pipeline. In vitro tests confirmed that a few of the cytomegalovirus-associated TCR beta chains recognize cytomegalovirus antigens.

The source is a man aged 25 to 40 in good health and CMV-seronegative. The rearrangement combines TRBV29-1 with TRBJ2-7; a weak D assignment points to TRBD2 (5 bases agree). Sequencing used PBMCs. The DNA is as follows: TGCAGCGTTGAAGAGTCTGAGAGGGCAAATCCCTACGAGCAGTACTTC. Its protein product is CSVEESERANPYEQYF.